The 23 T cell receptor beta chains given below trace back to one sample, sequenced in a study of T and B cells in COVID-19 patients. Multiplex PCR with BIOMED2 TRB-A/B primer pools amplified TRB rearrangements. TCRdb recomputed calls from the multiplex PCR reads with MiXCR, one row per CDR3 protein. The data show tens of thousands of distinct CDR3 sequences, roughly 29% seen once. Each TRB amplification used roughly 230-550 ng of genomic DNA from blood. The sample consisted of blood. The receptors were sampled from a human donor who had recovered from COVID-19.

The CDR3 DNA reads as TGTGCCAGCTCACCAAAGGGACAGGGAAGACAGCCCCAGCATTTT. Its translation is CASSPKGQGRQPQHF. The chain is built from TRBV18 and TRBJ1-5; 9 bases are shared with TRBD1. The CDR3 runs to 15 residues. J gave up 7 bases and V 2 bases, and 6 bases lay outside the gene matches. Germline values: CDR1 KGHSH, CDR2 LQKENI.

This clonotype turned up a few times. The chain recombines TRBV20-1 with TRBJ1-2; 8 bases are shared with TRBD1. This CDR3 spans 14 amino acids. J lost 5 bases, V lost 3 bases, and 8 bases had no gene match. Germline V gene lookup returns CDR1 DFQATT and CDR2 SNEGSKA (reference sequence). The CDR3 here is CSARPDRAGYGYTF. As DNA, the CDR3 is TGCAGTGCTAGGCCGGACAGGGCAGGGTATGGCTACACCTTC.

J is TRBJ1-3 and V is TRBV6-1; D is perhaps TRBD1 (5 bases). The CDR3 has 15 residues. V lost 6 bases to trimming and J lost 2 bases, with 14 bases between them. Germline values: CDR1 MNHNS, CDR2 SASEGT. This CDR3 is CASSLPGETGNTIYF. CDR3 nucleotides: TGTGCCAGCAGCCTCCCGGGGGAGACTGGAAACACCATATATTTT.

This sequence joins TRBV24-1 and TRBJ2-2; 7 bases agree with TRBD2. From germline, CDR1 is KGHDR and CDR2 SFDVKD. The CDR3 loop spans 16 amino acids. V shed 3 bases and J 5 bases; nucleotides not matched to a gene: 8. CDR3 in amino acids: CATSDTGGYSTGELFF. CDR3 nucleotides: TGTGCCACCAGTGATACGGGAGGTTATAGTACCGGGGAGCTGTTTTTT.

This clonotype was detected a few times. The CDR3 region has the DNA TGTGCCAGCACCCCAAGGGCAGGACCTTTGAACACTGAAGCTTTCTTT. Its protein is CASTPRAGPLNTEAFF. The chain employs TRBV5-4 and TRBJ1-1; D not certain. This CDR3 has 16 residues. V was pared by 6 bases and J by 0 bases, with 18 bases between. The V gene's germline CDR1 is SGHNT and CDR2 YYREEE (reference sequence).

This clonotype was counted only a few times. The CDR3 region is CASSPGSSSYEQYF. CDR3 nucleotide sequence: TGTGCCAGCTCACCGGGATCTAGCTCCTACGAGCAGTACTTC. This sequence joins TRBV18 and TRBJ2-7; D remains ambiguous. Per germline, CDR1 KGHSH and CDR2 LQKENI. The CDR3 totals 14 residues. The V gene lost 3 bases and the J gene lost 0 bases, with 9 bases spanning the gap. Variable domain in full (rest from reference TRBV18 and TRBJ2-7): NAGVMQNPRHLVRRRGQEARLRCSPMKGHSHVYWYRQLPEEGLKFMVYLQKENIIDESGMPKERFSAEFPKEGPSILRIQQVVRGDSAAYFCASSPGSSSYEQYFGPGTRLTVT.

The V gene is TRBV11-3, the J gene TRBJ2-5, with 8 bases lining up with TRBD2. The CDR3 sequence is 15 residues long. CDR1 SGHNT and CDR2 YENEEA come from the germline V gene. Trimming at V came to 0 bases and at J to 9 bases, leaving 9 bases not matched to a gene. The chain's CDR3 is CASSLEAGGPSAQYF. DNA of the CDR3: TGTGCCAGCAGCTTAGAGGCGGGGGGACCCTCGGCCCAGTACTTC.

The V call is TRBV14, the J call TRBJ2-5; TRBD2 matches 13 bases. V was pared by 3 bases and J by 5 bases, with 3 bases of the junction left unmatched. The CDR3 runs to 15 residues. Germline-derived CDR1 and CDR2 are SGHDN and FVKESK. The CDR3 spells CASSQTSGGLETQYF. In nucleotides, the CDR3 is TGTGCCAGCAGCCAGACTAGCGGGGGGCTTGAGACCCAGTACTTC.

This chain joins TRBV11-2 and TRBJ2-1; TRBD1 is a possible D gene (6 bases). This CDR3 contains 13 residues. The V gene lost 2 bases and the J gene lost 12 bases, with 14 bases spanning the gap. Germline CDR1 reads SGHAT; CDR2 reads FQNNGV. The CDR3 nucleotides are TGTGCCAGCAGCTTAAGGGGGTGGCCACGGCAGTTCTTC. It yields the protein CASSLRGWPRQFF.

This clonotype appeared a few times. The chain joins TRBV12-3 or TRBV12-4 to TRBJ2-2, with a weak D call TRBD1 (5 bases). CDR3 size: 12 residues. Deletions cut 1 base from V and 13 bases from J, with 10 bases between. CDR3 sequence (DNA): TGTGCCAGCAGTTTAGTCCAGGGTACGCTGTTTTTT. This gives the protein CASSLVQGTLFF.

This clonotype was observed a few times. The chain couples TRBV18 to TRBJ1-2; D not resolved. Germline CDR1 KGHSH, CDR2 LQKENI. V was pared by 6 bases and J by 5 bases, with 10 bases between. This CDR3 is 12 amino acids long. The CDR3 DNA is TGTGCCAGCTCGTTCGACGGTTATGGCTACACCTTC. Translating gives CASSFDGYGYTF.

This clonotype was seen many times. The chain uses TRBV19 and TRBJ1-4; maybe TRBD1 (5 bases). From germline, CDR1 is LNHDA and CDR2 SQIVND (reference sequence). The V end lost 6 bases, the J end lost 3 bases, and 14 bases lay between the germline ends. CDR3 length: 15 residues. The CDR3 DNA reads TGTGCCAGTAGAGGACGGGGCGACGCTAATGAAAAACTGTTTTTT. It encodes CASRGRGDANEKLFF.

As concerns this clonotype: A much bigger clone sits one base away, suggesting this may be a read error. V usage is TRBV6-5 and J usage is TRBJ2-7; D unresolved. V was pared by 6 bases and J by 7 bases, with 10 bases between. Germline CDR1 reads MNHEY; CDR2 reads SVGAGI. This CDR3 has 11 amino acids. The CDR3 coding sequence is TGTGCCAGCAGGGGAAGTAATGAGCAGTACTTC. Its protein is CASRGSNEQYF.

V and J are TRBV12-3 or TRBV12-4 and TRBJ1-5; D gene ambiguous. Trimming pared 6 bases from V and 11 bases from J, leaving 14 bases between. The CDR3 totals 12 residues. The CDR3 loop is CASRSTRRAQHF. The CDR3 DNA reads TGTGCCAGCAGATCAACCCGGAGGGCCCAGCATTTT.

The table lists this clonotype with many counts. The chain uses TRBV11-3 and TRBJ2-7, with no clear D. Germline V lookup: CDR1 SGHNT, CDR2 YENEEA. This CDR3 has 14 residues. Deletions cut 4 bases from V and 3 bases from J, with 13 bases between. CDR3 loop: CASSSTFFGYEQYF. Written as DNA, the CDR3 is TGTGCCAGCAGCTCCACCTTTTTTGGCTACGAGCAGTACTTC.

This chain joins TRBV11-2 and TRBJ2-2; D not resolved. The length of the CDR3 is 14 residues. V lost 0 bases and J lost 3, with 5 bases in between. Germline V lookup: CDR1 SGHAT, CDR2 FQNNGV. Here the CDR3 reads CASSLEGYTGELFF. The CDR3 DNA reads TGTGCCAGCAGCTTAGAGGGGTACACCGGGGAGCTGTTTTTT.

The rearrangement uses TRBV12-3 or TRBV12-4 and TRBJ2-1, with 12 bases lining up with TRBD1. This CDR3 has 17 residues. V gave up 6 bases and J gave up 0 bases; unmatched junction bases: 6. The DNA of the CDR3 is TGTGCCAGCAGGGGACAGGGGGCCTTGAGCTCCTACAATGAGCAGTTCTTC. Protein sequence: CASRGQGALSSYNEQFF.

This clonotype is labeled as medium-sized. CDR3: CASSSDPFGRYGELFF. DNA of the CDR3: TGTGCCAGCAGCTCGGACCCATTTGGGCGTTACGGGGAGCTGTTTTTT. The chain is built from TRBV12-3 or TRBV12-4 and TRBJ2-2; D call uncertain. This CDR3 has 16 residues. V gave up 6 bases and J gave up 7 bases, with 21 bases separating them.

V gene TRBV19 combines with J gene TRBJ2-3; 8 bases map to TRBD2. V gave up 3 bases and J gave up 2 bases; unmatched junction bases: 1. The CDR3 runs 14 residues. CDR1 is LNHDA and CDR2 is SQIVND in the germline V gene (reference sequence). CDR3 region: CASSIGGATDTQYF. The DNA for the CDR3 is TGTGCCAGTAGTATCGGGGGGGCCACAGATACGCAGTATTTT.

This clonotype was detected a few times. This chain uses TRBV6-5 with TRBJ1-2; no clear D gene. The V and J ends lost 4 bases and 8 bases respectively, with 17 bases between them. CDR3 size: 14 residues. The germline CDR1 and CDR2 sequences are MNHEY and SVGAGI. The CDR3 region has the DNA TGTGCCAGCAGTTCCCCCAGGCAGTCGGTGGGCTACACCTTC. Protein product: CASSSPRQSVGYTF.

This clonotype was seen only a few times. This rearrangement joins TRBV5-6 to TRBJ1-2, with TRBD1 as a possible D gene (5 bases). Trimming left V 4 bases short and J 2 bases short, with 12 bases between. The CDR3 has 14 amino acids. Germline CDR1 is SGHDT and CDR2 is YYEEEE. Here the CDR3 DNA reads TGTGCCAGCAGCGGGGGGGTGGCCAACTATGGCTACACCTTC. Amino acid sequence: CASSGGVANYGYTF.

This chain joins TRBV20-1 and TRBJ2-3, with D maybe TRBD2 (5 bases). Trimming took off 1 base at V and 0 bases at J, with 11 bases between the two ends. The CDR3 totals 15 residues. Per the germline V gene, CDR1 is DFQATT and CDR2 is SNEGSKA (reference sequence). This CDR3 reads CSARGGRSSTDTQYF. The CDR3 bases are TGCAGTGCTAGAGGAGGGCGATCTAGCACAGATACGCAGTATTTT.

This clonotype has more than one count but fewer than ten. In nucleotides, the CDR3 is TGTGCCTCTACCCCCGCAACAGGGTCGGGCAATGAGCAGTTCTTC. Its translation is CASTPATGSGNEQFF. The genes are TRBV11-3 and TRBJ2-1; perhaps TRBD1 as D (6 bases). CDR3 length: 15 residues. Germline V lookup: CDR1 SGHNT, CDR2 YENEEA. Trimming stripped 11 bases from V and 6 bases from J, with 23 bases between.